The present TCR beta chain was sequenced within a study of T-cell memory formation after mild COVID-19. Study-wide background: Clusters of TCRs were largely donor specific. Findings and caveats of the study: CD4/CD8 balance characterized clones contracting day 15 to 85, and CD4+ skew characterized later expanders. For contracting clones, CD4+ ones sat mainly in CM and EM, CD8+ in EMRA.

This clonotype has more than one count but fewer than ten. Its antigen is unknown. Employing constant-segment primers, 5'RACE generated TCR alpha and TCR beta cDNA libraries bearing sample barcodes and UMIs. TCRdb passed the 5' RACE reads through MiXCR, listing each CDR3 protein once. The sample has approximately 560,000 distinct CDR3 sequences, about 18% seen once. Material for sequencing was PBMCs or a T cell subset sorted from them (not recorded which). The clonotype originates from an adult woman who had mild COVID-19 (a few samples of this study predate the infection). Cell type and time point are not known.

The CDR3 nucleotides read TGTGCTAGTGGTTTGGTAGCGGGGGGCCCACTTTCTGAAGCTTTCTTT. This sequence encodes CASGLVAGGPLSEAFF. The gene calls are TRBV12-5 and TRBJ1-1; tentative D call: TRBD1 (6 bases). CDR3 length: 16 residues. Trimming took 0 bases from V and 6 from J, leaving 17 bases between them. Germline CDR1 and CDR2: LGHNT and FRNRAP. Variable domain in full (rest from reference TRBV12-5 and TRBJ1-1): DARVTQTPRHKVTEMGQEVTMRCQPILGHNTVFWYRQTMMQGLELLAYFRNRAPLDDSGMPKDRFSAEMPDATLATLKIQPSEPRDSAVYFCASGLVAGGPLSEAFFGQGTRLTVV.